The rows below give T cell receptor beta chains drawn from one sample of a study of cytomegalovirus exposure and HLA in healthy donors. Clones were sequenced by immunoSEQ multiplex PCR, and TCRdb holds only the in-frame ones, with some missing. The sample records over 250,000 clones, roughly 89% being singletons. The sample taken for sequencing was PBMCs. The source of these receptors is a middle-aged man in good health and CMV-seropositive. CDR3s include the opening cysteine and the closing phenylalanine or tryptophan. The order of the fields is J gene, V gene, D gene, clone size, CDR3 DNA, CDR3 protein. The D gene is left open where the match is weak. Not all rows give a size; the values are once, few, many and, for expanded clones, a class.

j_call: TRBJ2-2
v_call: TRBV5-1
d_call: TRBD1
clone_size: few
cdr3_nt: TGCGCCAGCAGCTCGGGACAGAGGAACACCGGGGAGCTGTTTTTT
cdr3_aa: CASSSGQRNTGELFF

j_call: TRBJ2-6
v_call: TRBV19
d_call: TRBD1
clone_size: -
cdr3_nt: TGTGCCAGTAGTATCATGCGGACAGGTTACGGGGCCAACGTCCTGACTTTC
cdr3_aa: CASSIMRTGYGANVLTF

j_call: TRBJ2-7
v_call: TRBV7-3
d_call: TRBD2
clone_size: -
cdr3_nt: TGTGCCAGCAGCGAGACTAGCGGGAGGGTAAGCGAGCAGTACTTC
cdr3_aa: CASSETSGRVSEQYF

j_call: TRBJ2-7
v_call: TRBV4-3
d_call: -
clone_size: -
cdr3_nt: TGCGCCAGCAGCCAAGATACTTTCTCCTACGAGCAGTACTTC
cdr3_aa: CASSQDTFSYEQYF

j_call: TRBJ1-5
v_call: TRBV28
d_call: -
clone_size: -
cdr3_nt: TGTGCCAGCAGTTTAGCGGGACTCCTGGGCGGTCAGCCCCAGCATTTT
cdr3_aa: CASSLAGLLGGQPQHF

j_call: TRBJ2-4
v_call: TRBV11-3
d_call: -
clone_size: -
cdr3_nt: TGTGCCAGCAGCCAGGGGGAACTAGCAGGAAACATTCAGTACTTC
cdr3_aa: CASSQGELAGNIQYF

j_call: TRBJ2-3
v_call: TRBV5-4
d_call: TRBD2
clone_size: -
cdr3_nt: TGTGCCGCAGCGAGCGGGAGGCCAGGGACAGATACGCAGTATTTT
cdr3_aa: CAAASGRPGTDTQYF

j_call: TRBJ2-5
v_call: TRBV7-2
d_call: -
clone_size: -
cdr3_nt: TGTGCCAGCACCCCCCGGGCCGGGGTTCCACACTTC
cdr3_aa: CASTPRAGVPHF

j_call: TRBJ2-1
v_call: TRBV7-9
d_call: -
clone_size: -
cdr3_nt: TGTGCCAGCAGCTTCACCGTGCGGGGAAATGAGCAGTTCTTC
cdr3_aa: CASSFTVRGNEQFF

j_call: TRBJ2-7
v_call: TRBV27
d_call: TRBD2
clone_size: -
cdr3_nt: TGTGCCAGCAGCCCTAGCGGATCCTACGAGCAGTACTTC
cdr3_aa: CASSPSGSYEQYF

j_call: TRBJ2-3
v_call: TRBV19
d_call: -
clone_size: -
cdr3_nt: TGTGCCAGTAGTATTGTTGGGGCAGGGATAGATACGCAGTATTTT
cdr3_aa: CASSIVGAGIDTQYF

j_call: TRBJ2-1
v_call: TRBV11-3
d_call: -
clone_size: -
cdr3_nt: TGTGCCAGCACCGCGGCGGGCAACGGAAGCTCCTACAATGAGCAGTTCTTC
cdr3_aa: CASTAAGNGSSYNEQFF

j_call: TRBJ2-7
v_call: TRBV4-2
d_call: -
clone_size: -
cdr3_nt: TGTGCCAGCAGCCAAGAAGCGGACAGCTCCTACGAGCAGTACTTC
cdr3_aa: CASSQEADSSYEQYF

j_call: TRBJ1-1
v_call: TRBV7-9
d_call: TRBD1
clone_size: few
cdr3_nt: TGTGCCAGCAGCAGTTGGACAGGGGGAACCACTGAAGCTTTCTTT
cdr3_aa: CASSSWTGGTTEAFF

j_call: TRBJ1-1
v_call: TRBV6-5
d_call: TRBD1
clone_size: -
cdr3_nt: TGTGCCAGCAGCCGGACAGGGGCAGGGACTGAAGCTTTCTTT
cdr3_aa: CASSRTGAGTEAFF

j_call: TRBJ2-1
v_call: TRBV11-3
d_call: TRBD2
clone_size: -
cdr3_nt: TGTGCCAGCAGCTTAGGAGGCGGGAGCTTCAATGAGCAGTTCTTC
cdr3_aa: CASSLGGGSFNEQFF

j_call: TRBJ2-1
v_call: TRBV10-1
d_call: -
clone_size: -
cdr3_nt: TGCGCCAGCAGTGAGTCGTACCCCGTAGAAGCGGTACGCTACAATGAGCAGTTCTTC
cdr3_aa: CASSESYPVEAVRYNEQFF

j_call: TRBJ2-7
v_call: TRBV14
d_call: -
clone_size: -
cdr3_nt: TGTGCCAGCAGCCAAGAGGAAGGGGCCTACGAGCAGTACTTC
cdr3_aa: CASSQEEGAYEQYF

j_call: TRBJ1-4
v_call: TRBV7-6
d_call: -
clone_size: -
cdr3_nt: TGTGCCAGCAGCTTAAACGCAGGAGAAAAACTGTTTTTT
cdr3_aa: CASSLNAGEKLFF

j_call: TRBJ1-2
v_call: TRBV6-1
d_call: -
clone_size: -
cdr3_nt: TGTGCCAGCAGTGAAGCGAGGGACACTGCTTCCTACACCTTC
cdr3_aa: CASSEARDTASYTF

j_call: TRBJ1-1
v_call: TRBV7-8
d_call: TRBD1
clone_size: many
cdr3_nt: TGTGCCAGCAGCACTGCACAGGGGCGCGGAGCTTTCTTT
cdr3_aa: CASSTAQGRGAFF

j_call: TRBJ2-1
v_call: TRBV6-1
d_call: -
clone_size: -
cdr3_nt: TGTGCCAGCAGTGAGATAGCCGGAGCGCATGAGCAGTTCTTC
cdr3_aa: CASSEIAGAHEQFF